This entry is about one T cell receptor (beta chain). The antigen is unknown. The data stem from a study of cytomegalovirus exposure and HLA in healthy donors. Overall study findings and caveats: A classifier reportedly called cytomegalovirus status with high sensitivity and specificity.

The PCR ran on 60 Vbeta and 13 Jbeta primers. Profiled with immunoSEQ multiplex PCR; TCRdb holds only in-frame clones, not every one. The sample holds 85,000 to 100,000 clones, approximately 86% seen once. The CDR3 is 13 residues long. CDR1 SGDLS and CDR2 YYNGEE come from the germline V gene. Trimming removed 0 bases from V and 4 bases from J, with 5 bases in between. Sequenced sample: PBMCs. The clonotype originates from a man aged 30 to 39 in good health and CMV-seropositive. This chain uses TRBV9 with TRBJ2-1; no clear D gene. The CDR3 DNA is TGTGCCAGCAGCGTAGAACAGTACAATGAGCAGTTCTTC. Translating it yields CASSVEQYNEQFF. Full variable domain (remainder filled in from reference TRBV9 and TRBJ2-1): DSGVTQTPKHLITATGQRVTLRCSPRSGDLSVYWYQQSLDQGLQFLIQYYNGEERAKGNILERFSAQQFPDLHSELNLSSLELGDSALYFCASSVEQYNEQFFGPGTRLTVL.